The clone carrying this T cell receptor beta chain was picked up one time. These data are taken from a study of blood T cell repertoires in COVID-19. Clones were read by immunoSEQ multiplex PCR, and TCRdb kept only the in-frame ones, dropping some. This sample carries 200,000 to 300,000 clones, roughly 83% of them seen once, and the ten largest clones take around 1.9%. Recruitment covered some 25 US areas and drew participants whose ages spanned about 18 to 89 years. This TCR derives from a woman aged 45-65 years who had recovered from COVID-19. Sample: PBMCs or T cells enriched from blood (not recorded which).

This CDR3 is CASSLEQGVTGELFF. In DNA, the CDR3 is TGTGCCAGCAGCTTGGAACAGGGTGTCACCGGGGAGCTGTTTTTT. This chain joins TRBV5-6 and TRBJ2-2; tentative D call: TRBD1 (6 bases). CDR1 and CDR2 from the germline V gene are SGHDT and YYEEEE. The CDR3 sequence is 15 residues long. V lost 0 bases and J lost 4, with 10 bases in between.